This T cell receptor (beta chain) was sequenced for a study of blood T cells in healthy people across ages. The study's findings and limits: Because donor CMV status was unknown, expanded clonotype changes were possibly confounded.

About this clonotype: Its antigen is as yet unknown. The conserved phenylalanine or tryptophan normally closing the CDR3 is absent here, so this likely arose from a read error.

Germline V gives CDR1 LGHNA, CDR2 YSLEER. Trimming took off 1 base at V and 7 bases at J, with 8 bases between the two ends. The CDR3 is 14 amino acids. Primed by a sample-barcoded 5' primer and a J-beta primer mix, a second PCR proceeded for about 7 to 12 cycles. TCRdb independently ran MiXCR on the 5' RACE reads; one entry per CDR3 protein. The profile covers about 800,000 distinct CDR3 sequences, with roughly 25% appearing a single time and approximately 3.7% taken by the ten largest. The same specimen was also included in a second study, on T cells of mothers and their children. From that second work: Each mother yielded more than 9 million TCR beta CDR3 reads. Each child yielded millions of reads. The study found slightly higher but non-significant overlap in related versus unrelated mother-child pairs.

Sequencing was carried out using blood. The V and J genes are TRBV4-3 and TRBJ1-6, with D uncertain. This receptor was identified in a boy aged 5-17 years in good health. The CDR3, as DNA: TGCGCCAGCAGCCAAGCACGGCAGAATTCACCCCTCCACCTT. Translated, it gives CASSQARQNSPLHL.